The clone carrying this T cell receptor beta chain was counted ten times or more. In germline, CDR1 is DFQATT, CDR2 SNEGSKA (reference sequence). The CDR3 runs 10 residues. With 7 bases removed from V and 2 bases from J, the gap between germline ends came to 6 bases. The data were obtained in a study of CD8 T cells in ankylosing spondylitis. Preparation of TCR beta libraries was done by quantitative 5'-RACE with molecular barcodes. One entry per CDR3 protein results from TCRdb running MiXCR on the 5' RACE reads. The table has around 330,000 distinct CDR3 sequences, 11% seen once. Sequences were obtained from blood, either unsorted or a sorted T cell fraction (not recorded which). This TCR was recovered from a female donor with ankylosing spondylitis or in good health (not recorded which). The gene calls are TRBV20-1 and TRBJ2-7; D is ambiguous. Here the CDR3 DNA reads TGCAGTGTCCGCGCCTACGAGCAGTACTTC. Its translation: CSVRAYEQYF.